This T cell receptor beta chain was obtained from a study of tumor-infiltrating lymphocytes in localized non-small cell lung cancer. This CDR3 is built from 15 residues. The germline V gene encodes CDR1 MNHEY and CDR2 SVGAGI. With 6 bases clipped from V and 7 bases from J, the junction kept 14 bases outside the gene matches. Broader study findings: Tumor T-cell fraction was not associated with recurrence-free survival.

Measured with immunoSEQ multiplex PCR; TCRdb has only the in-frame clones, and not every one. The sample lists 23,000 or so clones; roughly 64% were seen once. As regards this clone: The antigen remains undetermined.

The sequence was obtained from a human donor with non-small cell lung cancer. This chain links TRBV6-5 with TRBJ1-1, with 7 nucleotides matching TRBD1. Sequencing used lung tumor tissue. The CDR3 DNA is TGTGCCAGCAGCTTCTATTACAGGGGCTCGGATGAAGCTTTCTTT. Translating it yields CASSFYYRGSDEAFF.